The 27 T cell receptor beta chains presented below share a single source sample, sequenced in a study of blood T cell repertoires in COVID-19. Clones were read by immunoSEQ multiplex PCR, and TCRdb kept only the in-frame ones, dropping some. The sample consists of fewer than 500,000 clones, roughly 89% of them appearing once. The source material was peripheral blood. The receptors were sampled from a woman aged 25 to 39 with active or convalescent COVID-19.

The chain couples TRBV7-8 to TRBJ2-1; weak D call: TRBD2 (5 bases). Germline-derived CDR1 and CDR2 are SGHVS and FQNEAQ. The length of the CDR3 is 13 residues. Trimming stripped 5 bases from V and 4 bases from J, with 9 bases between. DNA of the CDR3: TGTGCCAGCAGCCGGACTGGATACAATGAGCAGTTCTTC. As protein: CASSRTGYNEQFF.

This chain connects TRBV3-1 (or the pseudogene TRBV3-2) to TRBJ2-7; D gene uncertain. The germline CDR1 and CDR2 sequences are LGHDT and YNNKEL (reference sequence). This CDR3 is 15 amino acids long. V dropped 4 bases and J dropped 1 base, with 14 bases sitting between them. Here the CDR3 DNA reads TGTGCCAGCAGCCTCACCGCTTCCGGGTCCTACGAGCAGTACTTC. Encoded protein: CASSLTASGSYEQYF.

V gene TRBV6-5 combines with J gene TRBJ1-1, with no clear D. This CDR3 is built from 13 residues. Germline values: CDR1 MNHEY, CDR2 SVGAGI. V shed 0 bases and J shed 5 bases, with 7 bases lying between them. The CDR3 nucleotides read TGTGCCAGCAGTTACTCCGGGTGGACTGAAGCTTTCTTT. Its translation is CASSYSGWTEAFF.

In this sample, this clone turned up once. J is TRBJ1-3 and V is TRBV19; tentatively, D is TRBD1 (5 bases). Germline values: CDR1 LNHDA, CDR2 SQIVND (reference sequence). This CDR3 has 12 residues. V lost 6 bases, J lost 3 bases, and 6 bases lay in between. CDR3 DNA: TGTGCCAGTAGGACAGTTGGAAACACCATATATTTT. This gives the protein CASRTVGNTIYF.

This chain links TRBV3-1 (or the pseudogene TRBV3-2) with TRBJ1-2; D might be TRBD1 (5 bases). V lost 4 bases and J lost 0, with 12 bases in between. The CDR3 loop spans 15 amino acids. Germline CDR1 and CDR2: LGHDT and YNNKEL (reference sequence). The CDR3 DNA is TGTGCCAGCAGCCCGGGCGGGGGGGCTAACTATGGCTACACCTTC. It codes for CASSPGGGANYGYTF.

The rearrangement links TRBV5-5 to TRBJ1-6; D might be TRBD1 (6 bases). With 5 bases removed from V and 6 bases from J, the gap between germline ends came to 12 bases. Per the germline V gene, CDR1 is SGHKS and CDR2 is YYEKEE (reference sequence). The CDR3 is made up of 14 amino acids. CDR3 bases: TGTGCCAGCAGGGAACAGGGAATTAATTCACCCCTCCACTTT. Translating it yields CASREQGINSPLHF.

The table lists this clone with many counts. This chain connects TRBV29-1 to TRBJ1-4; no clear D gene. Trimming shortened V by 1 base and J by 0 bases, and 6 bases separated the two germline ends. This CDR3 is built from 14 residues. Germline V CDR1 and CDR2: SQVTM, ANQGSEA. The CDR3 region is CSVEGSATNEKLFF. In DNA, the CDR3 is TGCAGCGTTGAAGGGTCAGCAACTAATGAAAAACTGTTTTTT.

The chain employs TRBV7-6 and TRBJ1-4, with 7 bases identical to TRBD1. Trimming removed 4 bases from V and 3 bases from J; junction bases left unmatched: 8. The germline gives CDR1 SGHVS, CDR2 FNYEAQ. This CDR3 spans 16 amino acids. DNA of the CDR3: TGTGCCAGCAGCTCAACCACAGGGGTCTCTAATGAAAAACTGTTTTTT. Translating gives CASSSTTGVSNEKLFF.

In nucleotides, the CDR3 is TGTGCCAGCAGTGAAAGCAGCAATCAGCCCCAGCATTTT. Protein product: CASSESSNQPQHF. This chain links TRBV6-4 with TRBJ1-5, with D unresolved. Trimming removed 3 bases from V and 1 base from J, with 4 bases in between. From germline, CDR1 is MRHNA and CDR2 SNTAGT. This CDR3 has 13 residues.

The CDR3 reads CASSRDGNYGYTF. The CDR3, as DNA: TGCGCCAGCAGCAGAGACGGGAACTATGGCTACACCTTC. V is TRBV10-1 and J is TRBJ1-2; D is ambiguous. V lost 6 bases, J lost 2 bases, and 10 bases lay in between. This CDR3 contains 13 residues. Per the germline V gene, CDR1 is WNHNN and CDR2 is SYGVQD (reference sequence).

The gene calls are TRBV6-5 and TRBJ1-3; D is undetermined. This CDR3 has 15 amino acids. Trimming removed 0 bases at V and 2 bases at J, with 8 bases between. Germline V lookup: CDR1 MNHEY, CDR2 SVGAGI. CDR3 coding DNA: TGTGCCAGCAGTTACTCGACGGGGACTGGAAACACCATATATTTT. Its protein is CASSYSTGTGNTIYF.

The chain couples TRBV29-1 to TRBJ2-1; TRBD2 is a possible D gene (6 bases). V lost 7 bases to trimming and J lost 5 bases, with 24 bases between them. The CDR3 consists of 16 residues. The germline gives CDR1 SQVTM, CDR2 ANQGSEA. The CDR3 DNA is TGCAGCGCAAAATCCCTCGGGGGAGCACTAAACAATGAGCAGTTCTTC. Translation: CSAKSLGGALNNEQFF.

The CDR3 DNA reads TGTGCCAGCAGCTTAGGGTCGGGGACACGTTACAATGAGCAGTTCTTC. This translates into CASSLGSGTRYNEQFF. The V gene is TRBV7-2, the J gene TRBJ2-1; D is perhaps TRBD1 (6 bases). CDR3 length: 16 amino acids. V gave up 1 base and J gave up 4 bases, with 14 bases separating them. The germline CDR1 and CDR2 sequences are SGHTA and FQGNSA.

This sequence joins TRBV4-1 and TRBJ1-4; 7 nucleotides align to TRBD1. The CDR3 covers 17 residues. From germline, CDR1 is MGHRA and CDR2 YSYEKL. The trim removed 4 bases at V and 0 bases at J, leaving 8 bases unmatched. CDR3 DNA sequence: TGCGCCAGCAGCCGAGAACAGGGGAGGACAACTAATGAAAAACTGTTTTTT. This gives the protein CASSREQGRTTNEKLFF.

This chain joins TRBV25-1 and TRBJ1-6; D is uncertain. The V end lost 7 bases, the J end lost 7 bases, and 14 bases lay between the germline ends. Per germline, CDR1 MGHDK and CDR2 SYGVNS. The CDR3 loop spans 14 amino acids. In DNA, the CDR3 is TGTGCCAGCAATCAAGGACTGATAAATTCACCCCTCCACTTT. Its protein product is CASNQGLINSPLHF.

The chain couples TRBV6-1 to TRBJ2-3, with 15 bases that match TRBD2. J gave up 1 base and V 2 bases, and 4 bases lay outside the gene matches. This CDR3 has 18 amino acids. Germline values: CDR1 MNHNS, CDR2 SASEGT. In DNA, the CDR3 is TGTGCCAGCAGTGAAAGGGGACTAGCGGGGGGCCGCACAGATACGCAGTATTTT. Translated, it gives CASSERGLAGGRTDTQYF.

The V and J genes are TRBV5-1 and TRBJ2-7; D possibly matches TRBD1 or TRBD2 (5 bases each). V lost 4 bases and J 0 bases, leaving 14 bases between the germline ends. CDR3 length: 15 residues. The germline V gene has CDR1 SGHRS and CDR2 YFSETQ. The CDR3 loop is CASSLGELVSYEQYF. CDR3 nucleotides: TGCGCCAGCAGCCTGGGGGAGCTCGTCTCCTACGAGCAGTACTTC.

This clone was recorded once. The CDR3 loop reads CSANSYGYTF. The CDR3 DNA follows: TGCAGTGCCAACTCCTATGGCTACACCTTC. This rearrangement joins TRBV20-1 to TRBJ1-2; D call uncertain. Germline CDR1 and CDR2: DFQATT and SNEGSKA (reference sequence). Trimming shortened V by 6 bases and J by 4 bases, and 6 bases separated the two germline ends. The CDR3 length is 10 residues.

V and J are TRBV15 and TRBJ1-6; TRBD1 agrees at 9 bases. The CDR3 covers 16 residues. The V segment lost 3 bases and the J segment 5 bases; nucleotides outside the gene matches: 5. The V gene's germline CDR1 is LNHNV and CDR2 YYDKDF (reference sequence). CDR3 in amino acids: CATSSPGTGNNSPLHF. The DNA of the CDR3 is TGTGCCACCAGCAGTCCCGGGACAGGGAATAATTCACCCCTCCACTTT.

V gene TRBV5-1 combines with J gene TRBJ2-1, with no clear D. Trimming removed 0 bases from V and 4 bases from J, with 14 bases in between. CDR3 size: 16 residues. The V gene's germline CDR1 is SGHRS and CDR2 YFSETQ. CDR3 nucleotides: TGCGCCAGCAGCTTGGTTAATAGAACGGTTTACAATGAGCAGTTCTTC. This codes for CASSLVNRTVYNEQFF. The full variable domain, completed using reference TRBV5-1 and TRBJ2-1, is KAGVTQTPRYLIKTRGQQVTLSCSPISGHRSVSWYQQTPGQGLQFLFEYFSETQRNKGNFPGRFSGRQFSNSRSEMNVSTLELGDSALYLCASSLVNRTVYNEQFFGPGTRLTVL.

The V call is TRBV9, the J call TRBJ1-2; D gene ambiguous. CDR1 is SGDLS and CDR2 is YYNGEE in the germline V gene. This CDR3 is built from 14 residues. Trimming shortened V by 0 bases and J by 2 bases, and 8 bases separated the two germline ends. Here the CDR3 reads CASSVVRENYGYTF. The DNA for the CDR3 is TGTGCCAGCAGCGTAGTCCGGGAAAACTATGGCTACACCTTC.

The rearrangement links TRBV12-3 or TRBV12-4 to TRBJ2-5; 9 bases are a match to TRBD1. The CDR3 spans 13 residues. J was trimmed by 7 bases and V by 5 bases; bases with no gene match: 5. The CDR3 region has the DNA TGTGCCAGCAGTCGCGGACAGGGGAGGACCCAGTACTTC. The encoded protein is CASSRGQGRTQYF.

The chain has TRBV5-5 and TRBJ1-2; D ambiguous. This CDR3 region has 14 residues. V was shortened by 3 bases and J by 7 bases, with 16 bases between the two germline ends. The germline gives CDR1 SGHKS, CDR2 YYEKEE (reference sequence). The CDR3 protein is CASSYPFSLTGYTF. The CDR3 DNA reads TGTGCCAGCAGCTACCCATTTAGCCTTACTGGCTACACCTTC.

The rearrangement links TRBV23-1 to TRBJ2-3; 11 bases fit TRBD1. TRBV23-1 is identified as an open reading frame with a role that is uncertain. The CDR3 runs 18 residues. J lost 0 bases, V lost 3 bases, and 8 bases had no gene match. CDR3 amino acids: CASSHPDRGPTSTDTQYF. The CDR3 nucleotides read TGCGCCAGCAGTCACCCGGACAGGGGGCCAACTAGCACAGATACGCAGTATTTT.

The chain has TRBV27 and TRBJ2-2; possible D gene TRBD1, 6 bases. V dropped 3 bases and J dropped 1 base, with 15 bases sitting between them. This CDR3 has 17 amino acids. The germline gives CDR1 MNHEY, CDR2 SMNVEV (reference sequence). CDR3 region: CASSFARGIGNTGELFF. CDR3 nucleotide sequence: TGTGCCAGCAGTTTTGCCAGGGGTATAGGGAACACCGGGGAGCTGTTTTTT.

DNA for the CDR3: TGTGCCAGTACCGGGACTTTCGTAAGATGGAACACTGAAGCTTTCTTT. Its translation is CASTGTFVRWNTEAFF. This chain links TRBV19 with TRBJ1-1, with a possible D match to TRBD1 (5 bases). Trimming took 7 bases from V and 1 from J, leaving 19 bases between them. This CDR3 contains 16 residues. In germline, CDR1 is LNHDA, CDR2 SQIVND (reference sequence).

This clone was detected only a few times. V gene TRBV28 combines with J gene TRBJ1-2, with D maybe TRBD1 (5 bases). The CDR3 is made up of 12 amino acids. V was shortened by 6 bases and J by 8 bases, with 13 bases between the two germline ends. The germline V gene encodes CDR1 MDHEN and CDR2 SYDVKM. The CDR3 DNA is TGTGCCAGCAGGGACAACGGGGGGGGCTACACCTTC. Its translation: CASRDNGGGYTF.